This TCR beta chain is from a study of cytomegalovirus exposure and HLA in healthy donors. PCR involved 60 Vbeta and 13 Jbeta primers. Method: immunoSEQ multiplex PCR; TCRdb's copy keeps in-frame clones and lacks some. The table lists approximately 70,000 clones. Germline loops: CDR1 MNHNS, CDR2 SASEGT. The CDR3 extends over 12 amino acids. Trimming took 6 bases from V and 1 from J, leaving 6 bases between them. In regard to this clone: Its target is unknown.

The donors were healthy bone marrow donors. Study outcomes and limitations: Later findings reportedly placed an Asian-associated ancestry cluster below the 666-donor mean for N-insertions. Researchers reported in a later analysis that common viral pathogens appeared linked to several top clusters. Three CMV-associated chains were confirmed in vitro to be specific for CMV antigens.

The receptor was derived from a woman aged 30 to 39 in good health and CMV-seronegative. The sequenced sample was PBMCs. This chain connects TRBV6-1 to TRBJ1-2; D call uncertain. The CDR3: CASSGSNYGYTF. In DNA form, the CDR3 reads TGTGCCAGCAGCGGGAGTAACTATGGCTACACCTTC.